These T cell receptor beta chains were read from a single sample in a study of cytomegalovirus exposure and HLA in healthy donors. Profiled with immunoSEQ multiplex PCR; TCRdb holds only in-frame clones, not every one. Among 100,000 to 150,000 clones listed, around 80% were seen once. The sample consisted of PBMCs. The receptor source for this set is a man aged 50-59 years in good health and CMV-seronegative. The conserved cysteine and the conserved F or W are not part of the CDR3 here.

TRBV7-3,TRBJ2-3,ASSLGLAGDLTDTQY
TRBV5-1,TRBJ2-5,ASSGTGQETQY
TRBV7-9,TRBJ1-1,ASSPPAGTEAF
TRBV2,TRBJ2-7,ASSYRTADYEQY
TRBV20-1,TRBJ1-5,SRQAEQPQH
TRBV30,TRBJ1-4,AWSEQGTTNEKLF
TRBV25-1,TRBJ1-2,ASSTGNYGYT
TRBV27,TRBJ1-3,ASSFHNRGSGNTIY
TRBV7-9,TRBJ1-1,SSSLLEAF
TRBV18,TRBJ1-5,ASSPEQTGGGNQPQH
TRBV9,TRBJ2-3,ASSDPVSTDTQY
TRBV7-2,NA,ASSVTSGGLTYEQY
TRBV28,TRBJ2-2,ASHPGGHGTGELF
TRBV6-5,TRBJ1-6,AIIQGSNSPLH
TRBV10-1,TRBJ2-2,ASSESRLEVPGELF
TRBV19,TRBJ1-6,ASQTGGAGSPLH
TRBV28,TRBJ1-2,ASTSPGGGNYGYT
TRBV5-1,TRBJ2-2,ASRTTIANTGELF
TRBV11-2,TRBJ1-4,ASSRRVFGEKLF
TRBV2,TRBJ1-6,ASSGTRSSSPLH
TRBV2,TRBJ1-2,ATQEGAVYGYT
TRBV27,TRBJ2-5,ASSLNRPRGSEETQY
TRBV5-4,TRBJ1-1,ASSLTTGSDTEAF
TRBV5-1,TRBJ1-4,ASSADGLRSWGGLF
TRBV5-6,TRBJ2-7,ASSLAQGWGEQY
TRBV7-2,TRBJ2-7,ASSLRGNEQY
TRBV28,TRBJ2-3,ASSRGDRDLGTDTQY
TRBV6-5,TRBJ2-5,ASSPTRGRETQY
TRBV7-2,TRBJ2-3,ASSRSGATDTQY
TRBV5-1,TRBJ1-4,ASSLMTDEKLF
TRBV2,TRBJ2-4,ASSGTVDIQY
TRBV5-1,TRBJ2-5,ASSYDRTRGQETQY
TRBV18,TRBJ2-2,ASSPDSPNTGELF
TRBV5-1,TRBJ2-3,ASSLDAGPDTQY
TRBV28,TRBJ1-1,ASSRGTGRILAF
TRBV6-1,TRBJ1-5,ASKSGTTARQAY
TRBV25-1,TRBJ1-4,ASSETGTGYEKLF
TRBV5-1,TRBJ2-2,ASSQGQLTGELF
TRBV4-1,TRBJ2-3,ASSQPPLAGGRTDTQY
TRBV6-1,TRBJ1-1,ASRLRGFEAF
TRBV19,TRBJ1-5,ASSPGRETGASPQH
TRBV5-1,TRBJ2-2,ASSLDSTGELF
TRBV19,TRBJ1-4,ASSIAAGSNEKLF
TRBV7-7,TRBJ2-5,ASSRGLAGGWETQY
TRBV7-3,TRBJ1-1,ASSPDRFSTEAF
TRBV19,TRBJ2-2,ASTPDSTSNTGELF
TRBV6-5,TRBJ1-3,ASRPGVFGNTIY
TRBV13,TRBJ1-1,ASSPTGQGSTEAF
TRBV6-5,TRBJ1-2,ASTKDNRDYT
TRBV29-1,TRBJ2-1,SVDPSGGAREQF
TRBV5-1,TRBJ1-1,ASSFDPGGGTEAF
TRBV7-9,TRBJ2-3,ASSLEGATDTQY